This passage covers 16 T cell receptor beta chains from one sample sequenced in a study of blood T cell repertoires in COVID-19. Sequenced by immunoSEQ multiplex PCR; TCRdb stores in-frame clones only, minus some. The sample contains about 68,000 clones, around 90% of which appear only once. Sequenced material: peripheral blood. The origin of the receptors is a human donor in a cohort sampled during active COVID-19.

The chain couples TRBV27 to TRBJ1-5, with D possibly matching TRBD1 (5 bases). Trimming cost V 2 bases and J 4 bases, with 12 bases left between them. The CDR3 totals 15 residues. Germline V CDR1 and CDR2: MNHEY, SMNVEV (reference sequence). CDR3 sequence reads: CASSLDGRANQPQHF. The DNA for the CDR3 is TGTGCCAGCAGTTTAGATGGCAGGGCTAATCAGCCCCAGCATTTT.

The J gene is TRBJ1-3, the V gene TRBV4-1, with no clear D. The CDR3 length is 16 residues. V was pared by 1 base and J by 0 bases, with 10 bases between. CDR1 is MGHRA and CDR2 is YSYEKL in the germline V gene. CDR3 DNA: TGCGCCAGCAGCCAAGGGAGGGCTTACTCTGGAAACACCATATATTTT. Translated, it gives CASSQGRAYSGNTIYF.

This clone was detected only a few times. The chain recombines TRBV10-3 with TRBJ1-1; D remains ambiguous. Between the trimmed V and J ends, which lost 5 bases and 1 base, there was a span of 8 bases. This CDR3 is 13 amino acids long. Germline V CDR1 and CDR2: ENHRY, SYGVKD. CDR3 sequence (DNA): TGTGCCATCAGTAGACTGGCGAACACTGAAGCTTTCTTT. This codes for CAISRLANTEAFF.

This clone was counted between two and nine times. This chain links TRBV7-2 with TRBJ2-4, with 14 bases that match TRBD2. V trimming: 0 bases; J trimming: 8 bases; junction bases outside the gene matches: 12. The CDR3 covers 19 residues. Germline values: CDR1 SGHTA, CDR2 FQGNSA. The CDR3 loop reads CASSLALGLAGGSGDIQYF. The DNA for the CDR3 is TGTGCCAGCAGCTTAGCCTTAGGACTAGCGGGAGGTTCGGGGGACATTCAGTACTTC.

The V gene is TRBV28, the J gene TRBJ1-2; 9 bases fit TRBD1. CDR1 and CDR2 (germline): MDHEN, SYDVKM. The CDR3 extends over 13 amino acids. Trimming removed 5 bases from V and 7 bases from J; junction bases left unmatched: 5. CDR3 coding DNA: TGTGCCAGCAGTCAAGGACAGGGGAGTGGCTACACCTTC. This encodes CASSQGQGSGYTF.

J is TRBJ2-1 and V is TRBV5-1; 16 bases are shared with TRBD2. Germline V gene data show CDR1 as SGHRS and CDR2 as YFSETQ. The CDR3 consists of 16 residues. J was trimmed by 7 bases and V by 7 bases; bases with no gene match: 8. The CDR3 DNA is TGCGCCAGCCTGGGACTAGCGGGAGGGCCGGGGAATGAGCAGTTCTTC. Its protein is CASLGLAGGPGNEQFF.

The chain combines TRBV27 with TRBJ2-7; possibly TRBD2 for D (6 bases). The CDR3 sequence is 15 residues long. The germline gives CDR1 MNHEY, CDR2 SMNVEV (reference sequence). V lost 2 bases, J lost 1 base, and 12 bases lay in between. This CDR3 reads CASSLLGGASYEQYF. CDR3 coding DNA: TGTGCCAGCAGTTTACTGGGGGGTGCATCCTACGAGCAGTACTTC.

V and J are TRBV12-5 and TRBJ1-1, with a tentative D call TRBD1 (5 bases). V was shortened by 6 bases and J by 8 bases, with 13 bases between the two germline ends. The CDR3 is 12 residues long. The germline V gene has CDR1 LGHNT and CDR2 FRNRAP. CDR3 loop: CASGYLKGEAFF. CDR3 nucleotides: TGTGCTAGTGGGTATTTGAAGGGGGAAGCTTTCTTT.

This sequence joins TRBV6-5 and TRBJ1-2, with a tentative D call TRBD1 (6 bases). Trimming left V 5 bases short and J 8 bases short, with 18 bases between. Germline lookup yields CDR1 MNHEY and CDR2 SVGAGI. CDR3 size: 14 residues. The CDR3 DNA is TGTGCCAGCAGTCTAAGGTGGGGCAGGGGCGGCTACACCTTC. Encoded protein: CASSLRWGRGGYTF.

This clone has just a few counts. The chain links TRBV3-1 (or the pseudogene TRBV3-2) to TRBJ1-6; 7 bases match TRBD1. CDR1 LGHDT and CDR2 YNNKEL come from the germline V gene (reference sequence). This CDR3 contains 16 residues. Germline trimming cut 3 bases from V and 9 bases from J; bases unmatched to any gene: 11. CDR3 sequence (DNA): TGTGCCAGCAGCCACAGGACAGGCCGGGGAGGTTCACCCCTCCACTTT. Translated: CASSHRTGRGGSPLHF.

V usage is TRBV27 and J usage is TRBJ2-7; D is unresolved. Trimming pared 2 bases from V and 3 bases from J, leaving 11 bases between. The CDR3 covers 14 residues. Germline assignment: CDR1 MNHEY and CDR2 SMNVEV (reference sequence). The CDR3 protein is CASSLIGRNYEQYF. Here the CDR3 DNA reads TGTGCCAGCAGTTTAATCGGCAGGAACTACGAGCAGTACTTC.

This chain joins TRBV24-1 and TRBJ1-2, with TRBD1 matching 8 bases. There are 14 residues in the CDR3. The V gene's germline CDR1 is KGHDR and CDR2 SFDVKD. V lost 2 bases, J lost 8 bases, and 6 bases stayed unmatched. The CDR3 DNA reads TGTGCCACCAGTGATTCAGACAGGGGTTTGGGCTACACCTTC. This encodes CATSDSDRGLGYTF.

The gene calls are TRBV2 and TRBJ1-1; D is possibly TRBD1 (5 bases). CDR1 and CDR2 (germline): SNHLY, FYNNEI. The V gene lost 6 bases and the J gene lost 2 bases, with 13 bases spanning the gap. This CDR3 has 14 amino acids. DNA for the CDR3: TGTGCCAGCAGGCTGACAGATATTAACACTGAAGCTTTCTTT. Translating it yields CASRLTDINTEAFF.

The gene calls are TRBV11-2 and TRBJ1-3; 7 bases are a match to TRBD1. Germline CDR1 reads SGHAT; CDR2 reads FQNNGV. This CDR3 spans 16 amino acids. V trimming: 6 bases; J trimming: 0 bases; junction bases outside the gene matches: 8. The CDR3 DNA reads as TGTGCCAGCAGGGAAAAGACAGGGTACTCTGGAAACACCATATATTTT. Its protein product is CASREKTGYSGNTIYF.

V usage is TRBV6-1 and J usage is TRBJ1-6, with a possible D match to TRBD1 (5 bases). V dropped 1 base and J dropped 10 bases, with 17 bases sitting between them. Germline lookup yields CDR1 MNHNS and CDR2 SASEGT. The CDR3 loop spans 16 amino acids. This CDR3 reads CASSEEGARSRSPLHF. CDR3 DNA: TGTGCCAGCAGTGAAGAAGGGGCCCGGAGCAGGTCACCCCTCCACTTT.

Details on this clone: Compared with germline, one end of the junction differs, possibly owing to a read error. The J gene is TRBJ2-7, the V gene TRBV6-1; 10 bases map to TRBD2. This CDR3 region has 15 residues. The germline V gene has CDR1 MNHNS and CDR2 SASEGT. The chain's CDR3 is CTSSEFSGGSYEQYF. In DNA form, the CDR3 reads TGTACCAGCAGTGAATTTAGCGGGGGGTCCTACGAGCAGTACTTC.